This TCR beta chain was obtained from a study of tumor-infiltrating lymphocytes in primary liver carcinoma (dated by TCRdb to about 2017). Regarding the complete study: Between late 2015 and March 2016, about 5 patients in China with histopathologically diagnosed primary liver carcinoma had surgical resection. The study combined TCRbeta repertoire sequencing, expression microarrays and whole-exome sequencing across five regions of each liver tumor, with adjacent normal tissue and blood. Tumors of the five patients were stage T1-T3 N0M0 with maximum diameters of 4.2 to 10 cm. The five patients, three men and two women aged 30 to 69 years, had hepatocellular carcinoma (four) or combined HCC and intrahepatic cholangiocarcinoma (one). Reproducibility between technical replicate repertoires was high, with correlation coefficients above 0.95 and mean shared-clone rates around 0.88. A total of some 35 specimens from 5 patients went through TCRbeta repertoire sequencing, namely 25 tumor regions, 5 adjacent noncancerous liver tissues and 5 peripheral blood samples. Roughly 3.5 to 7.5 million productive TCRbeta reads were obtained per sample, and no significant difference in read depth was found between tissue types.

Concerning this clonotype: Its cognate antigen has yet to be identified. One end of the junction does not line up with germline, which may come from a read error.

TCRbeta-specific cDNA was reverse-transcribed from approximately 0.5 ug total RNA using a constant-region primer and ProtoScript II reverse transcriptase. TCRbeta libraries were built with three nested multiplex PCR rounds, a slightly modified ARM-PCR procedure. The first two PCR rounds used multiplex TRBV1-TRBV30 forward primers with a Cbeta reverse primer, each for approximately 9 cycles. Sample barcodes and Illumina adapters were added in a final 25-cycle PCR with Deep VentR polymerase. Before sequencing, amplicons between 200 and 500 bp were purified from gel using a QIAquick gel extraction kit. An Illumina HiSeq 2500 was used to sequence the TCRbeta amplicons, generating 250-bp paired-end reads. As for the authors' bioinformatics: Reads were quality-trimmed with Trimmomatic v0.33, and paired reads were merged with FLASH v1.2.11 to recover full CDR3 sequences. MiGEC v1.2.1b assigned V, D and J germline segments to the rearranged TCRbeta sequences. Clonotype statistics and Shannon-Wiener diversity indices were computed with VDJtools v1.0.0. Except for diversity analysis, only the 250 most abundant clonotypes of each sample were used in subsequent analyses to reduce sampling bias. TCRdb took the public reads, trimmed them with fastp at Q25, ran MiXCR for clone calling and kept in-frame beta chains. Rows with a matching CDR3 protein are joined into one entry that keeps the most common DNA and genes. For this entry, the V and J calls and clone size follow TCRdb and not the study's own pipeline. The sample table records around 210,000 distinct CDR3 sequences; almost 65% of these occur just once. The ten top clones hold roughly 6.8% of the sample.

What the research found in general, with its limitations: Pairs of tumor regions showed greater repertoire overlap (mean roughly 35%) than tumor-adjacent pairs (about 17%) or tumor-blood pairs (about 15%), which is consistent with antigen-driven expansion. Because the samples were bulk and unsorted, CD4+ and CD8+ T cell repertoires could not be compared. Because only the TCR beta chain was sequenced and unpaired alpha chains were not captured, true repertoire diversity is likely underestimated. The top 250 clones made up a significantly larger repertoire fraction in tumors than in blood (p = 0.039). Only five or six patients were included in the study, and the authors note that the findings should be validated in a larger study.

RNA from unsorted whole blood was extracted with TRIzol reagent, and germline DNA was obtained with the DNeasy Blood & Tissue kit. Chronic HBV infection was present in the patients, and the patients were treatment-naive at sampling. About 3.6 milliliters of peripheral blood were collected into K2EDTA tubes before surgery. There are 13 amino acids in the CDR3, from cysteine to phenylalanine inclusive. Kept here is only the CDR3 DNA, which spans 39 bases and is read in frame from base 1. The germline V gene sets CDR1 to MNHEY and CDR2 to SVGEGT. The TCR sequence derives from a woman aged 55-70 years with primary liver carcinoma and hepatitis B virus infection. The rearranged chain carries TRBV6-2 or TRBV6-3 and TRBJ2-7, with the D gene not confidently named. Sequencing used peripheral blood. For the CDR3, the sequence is CARSYELPYEQYF. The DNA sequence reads TGTGCCAGAAGTTACGAGTTACCCTACGAGCAGTACTTC.